The present TCR beta chain was sequenced within a study of T cells in localized non-small cell lung cancer. With respect to this clone: The antigen is unknown.

Study-wide findings and caveats: The greatest T cell clonality was found in uninvolved adjacent lung (higher than in tumor). Heterogeneity is still possible, as just one tumor region was sequenced. Adjacent lung had a median around 60 of the 100 largest tumor clones. Increased T cell density in blood showed an association with longer overall survival.

Profiled with immunoSEQ multiplex PCR; TCRdb holds only in-frame clones, not every one. Here the sample spans about 28,000 clones, about 80% being singletons. The J segment lost 6 bases and the V segment lost 0 bases, leaving 5 bases of the junction unmatched. Germline loops: CDR1 SGHRS, CDR2 YFSETQ. CDR3 length: 15 residues. Sequences were derived from peripheral blood mononuclear cells, sampled before any cancer treatment. This sequence was found in a man aged 35 to 70 with stage III lung adenocarcinoma. The chain combines TRBV5-1 with TRBJ2-2; 7 nucleotides align to TRBD1. Here the CDR3 reads CASSLAEGGSGELFF. The CDR3 nucleotides read TGCGCCAGCAGCTTGGCCGAAGGGGGCTCCGGGGAGCTGTTTTTT.